A selection of T cell receptor beta chains follows, all from one sample in a study of technical replicates of blood from four donors. The repertoire was sequenced with immunoSEQ multiplex PCR; TCRdb's copy has only in-frame clones and lacks some. The table includes tens of thousands of clones, roughly 92% detected once. Material: T cells isolated from PBMCs. The receptor source for this set is a human donor in good health. Both conserved end residues are part of each CDR3. D genes are given only for firm matches. Rows may omit the clone size; those that give it use once, few, many or a size class.

DNA | CDR3 | J | V | length | D | size
TGTGCCAGCAGCTACGAGGACGAGCAGTACTTC | CASSYEDEQYF | TRBJ2-7 | TRBV7-9 | 11 | - | once
TGTGCCAGCAGTTCCTCTGCTACGGGAAGATACTACGAGCAGTACTTC | CASSSSATGRYYEQYF | TRBJ2-7 | TRBV7-9 | 16 | - | -
TGCGCCAGCAGCTTACAGGGGTTTGCTAACACCATATATTTT | CASSLQGFANTIYF | TRBJ1-3 | TRBV5-1 | 14 | TRBD1 | once
TGTGCCAGCAGCTTATCGGGATCTGGGGCCAACGTCCTGACTTTC | CASSLSGSGANVLTF | TRBJ2-6 | TRBV13 | 15 | - | -
TGTGCCAGTAGTATAGCAAGCCTGAACACTGAAGCTTTCTTT | CASSIASLNTEAFF | TRBJ1-1 | TRBV19 | 14 | - | -
TGCGCCAGCAGCCAAGGACTAGCGGGAGGGAGTGAGCAGTTCTTC | CASSQGLAGGSEQFF | TRBJ2-1 | TRBV4-3 | 15 | TRBD2 | -
TGTGCCAGCAGCTTACGAACAGGACAATTAAATGAAAAACTGTTTTTT | CASSLRTGQLNEKLFF | TRBJ1-4 | TRBV5-8 | 16 | - | -
TGCGCCAGCAGCCAAGATCGGGGAGGTAACTATGGCTACACCTTC | CASSQDRGGNYGYTF | TRBJ1-2 | TRBV4-3 | 15 | - | -
TGTGCCAGCAGGCAGGGAAATGAAAAACTGTTTTTT | CASRQGNEKLFF | TRBJ1-4 | TRBV6-1 | 12 | - | -
TGTGCCAGCCCGCGGGATCCATCTGAAGCTTTCTTT | CASPRDPSEAFF | TRBJ1-1 | TRBV7-9 | 12 | - | few
TGTGCCAGCAGTAGCGGGAGTCTGACCGGGGAGCTGTTTTTT | CASSSGSLTGELFF | TRBJ2-2 | TRBV6-4 | 14 | TRBD2 | -
TGTGCCAGCAGTGAAGGGTGGCGGCAGAACACCGGGGAGCTGTTTTTT | CASSEGWRQNTGELFF | TRBJ2-2 | TRBV2 | 16 | - | -
TGTGCCACCAGCGGGCGGGAGTTTGAGCACAATGAGCAGTTCTTC | CATSGREFEHNEQFF | TRBJ2-1 | TRBV15 | 15 | TRBD2 | -
TGTGCCAGCAGTTTAGCCCAACCGGGACTAGCGGCCCACGAGCAGTACTTC | CASSLAQPGLAAHEQYF | TRBJ2-7 | TRBV27 | 17 | TRBD2 | -
TGTGCCAGCAGTTTATCCCCCTCAGGCAATCAGCCCCAGCATTTT | CASSLSPSGNQPQHF | TRBJ1-5 | TRBV27 | 15 | - | -